This T cell receptor beta chain was captured by sequencing in a study of T cell responses to AZD1222 COVID-19 vaccine (dated by TCRdb to the early 2020s). Study-wide context: A total of roughly 240 trial participants underwent TCR sequencing, of whom nearly 210 received two doses of AZD1222 and about 25 received two doses of the MenACWY control vaccine. Trial participants were enrolled by age into 18-55, 56-69 and 70-plus year subgroups, with roughly 150, 30 and 60 TCR-sequenced participants respectively. Results the study describes overall, beyond this receptor: Participants were mostly white British, with more females than males. The authors suggested clonal diversity may have been underestimated. Conclusions about previously exposed vaccinees were limited because only six AZD1222 recipients were SARS-CoV-2 seropositive at baseline. Because no day 14 peak-response samples were available, repertoires were characterized only after the peak T cell response. In the small 56-69-year group, the increase in depth fell short of significance, most likely because of low power. The whole spike protein was spanned by vaccine-associated CD4 TCRs, and dominant responses were seen in regions 160-218 and 743-854. After two AZD1222 doses, spike-specific TCR breadth and depth were significantly higher than at day 0 and than in MenACWY recipients. Reportedly, close to half of the unique spike-specific TCRs recognized epitopes lying outside the regions that are mutated in the B.1.351 and B.1.1.7 variants.

Notes on this clone: Its binding antigen is unknown. No much larger clone exists at a distance of one base, and base qualities are not known.

The CDR3 regions of human TCRbeta chains were analyzed by immunosequencing. Regarding the original processing steps: TCRs in the repertoires were matched against a reference library of SARS-CoV-2-specific TCRs that had been generated with the MIRA antigen-specificity platform. Breadth was defined as the fraction of unique TCRs that were SARS-CoV-2-associated. Depth was defined as the fraction of total T cells that were SARS-CoV-2-associated. Each spike-specific TCR was assigned to its reactive spike region and to a CD4 or CD8 class using the MIRA data. Log10-transformed breadth and depth values were compared by one-way ANOVA with Sidak's multiple comparisons tests. As stored in TCRdb, this immuneACCESS dataset retains in-frame rearrangements with V and J assigned. A fraction of the clones does not appear; measured against another copy, unresolved V genes explain less than half of the discrepancy, and the remainder lacks a known reason. V and J calls and clone size are given by that table; D and trimming were obtained from the DNA. The sample table records roughly 99,000 clones; 92% of these occur just once. The ten largest account for more than 8% of the sample.

The sample's time point label is to be understood as: about 28 days (+/-7) after the second vaccine dose. AZD1222 recipients given second doses at about 4 weeks or at about 12 weeks were pooled, since spike-specific TCR depth and breadth were not found to differ between the two schedules. The vaccinee samples were drawn from two UK trials, COV001 and COV002, one of which was a single-blind randomized controlled phase 2/3 trial testing AZD1222 (ChAdOx1 nCoV-19) in healthy adults. For TCRbeta chain sequencing, PBMC samples from trial participants were taken at day 0 and at day 28 after the second dose. The CDR3 spans 17 residues, from the cysteine through the phenylalanine. Only the CDR3 portion is preserved as DNA: 51 bases, with reading frame beginning at the first base. CDR1 and CDR2 are read off the germline V gene as SGHRS and YFSETQ. Clipping removes 0 bases from V and 1 base from J, with 9 as the unmatched junction base count.

The sample here was peripheral blood, taken 28 days after the second AZD1222 dose. The V and J segments used are TRBV5-1 and TRBJ2-5, and 7 bases in between align with TRBD2. The receptor comes from an adult who received the AZD1222 COVID-19 vaccine. The CDR3 protein: CASSLASRTGGQETQYF. The sequenced DNA: TGCGCCAGCAGCTTGGCTTCCCGGACGGGGGGCCAAGAGACCCAGTACTTC.